The clone carrying this T cell receptor beta chain has a single count. Input was 2 ug genomic DNA, or all available if less. Primers: 60 V beta forward and 13 J beta reverse. Sequenced by immunoSEQ multiplex PCR; TCRdb stores in-frame clones only, minus some. In the table there are approximately 60,000 clones, roughly nine tenths of which are singletons. The CDR3 covers 14 residues. Germline-derived CDR1 and CDR2 are MNHNS and SASEGT. Trimming removed 5 bases at V and 4 bases at J, with 14 bases between. This sample stems from a study of glioma-infiltrating T cells after dendritic cell vaccination. Time point here: after dendritic cell vaccination, including at tumor progression/relapse.

This specimen was blood, taken after dendritic cell vaccination. The origin of this receptor is a human donor with glioblastoma. The V and J genes are TRBV6-1 and TRBJ1-1, with a possible D match to TRBD1 (6 bases). In DNA, the CDR3 is TGTGCCAGCAGTACAGGGTTTTCGGGCACTGAAGCTTTCTTT. It specifies CASSTGFSGTEAFF.